What follows is one T cell receptor beta chain and its context. The antigen is undetermined. Here immunoSEQ multiplex PCR was the method, and the copy in TCRdb shows in-frame clones only, minus some. The table has fewer than 20,000 clones, around 91% seen once; the top ten hold around a quarter. Germline V gene sequence: CDR1 SGHDT, CDR2 YYEEEE. The CDR3 runs 15 residues. V shed 0 bases and J shed 4 bases, with 12 bases lying between them. The sample comes from a study of T cells in localized non-small cell lung cancer. Findings and caveats of the study: Adjacent uninvolved lung tissue had the highest T cell clonality, exceeding tumor.

The receptor's source is a female donor at least 60 years old with stage III squamous cell lung carcinoma. This specimen was peripheral blood, taken before any cancer treatment. The V call is TRBV5-6, the J call TRBJ2-3; D might be TRBD1 or TRBD2, each matching 5 bases. The CDR3 protein is CASSLGGVPADTQYF. CDR3 bases: TGTGCCAGCAGCTTGGGAGGGGTGCCCGCAGATACGCAGTATTTT.